This TCR beta chain was sequenced in a study of blood T cell repertoires in COVID-19. In the study overall: Italy, Spain and the United States were the sources of the convalescent and acute COVID-19 samples. T cells, B-cell-depleted T cells, or PBMCs provided the cDNA or gDNA that served as material.

Germline trimming cut 5 bases from V and 5 bases from J; bases unmatched to any gene: 17. The germline V gene has CDR1 MNHEY and CDR2 SMNVEV (reference sequence). There are 17 residues in the CDR3. Per the original data handling: Cell counts per sample came from amplifying reference gene primers. Clones were read by immunoSEQ multiplex PCR, and TCRdb kept only the in-frame ones, dropping some. That table is the source of V, J and clone size, and D and trimming were worked out from the DNA. The sample contains fewer than 350,000 clones, around 87% of which appear only once. The chain recombines TRBV27 with TRBJ1-2; 7 nucleotides match TRBD1. The TCR was taken from a woman aged 50 to 60 who had recovered from COVID-19. Sequenced input: peripheral blood. In nucleotides, the CDR3 is TGTGCCAGCAGTGGAGGAGGGGGCGTTTCTAGACGGTATGGCTACACCTTC. This codes for CASSGGGGVSRRYGYTF.